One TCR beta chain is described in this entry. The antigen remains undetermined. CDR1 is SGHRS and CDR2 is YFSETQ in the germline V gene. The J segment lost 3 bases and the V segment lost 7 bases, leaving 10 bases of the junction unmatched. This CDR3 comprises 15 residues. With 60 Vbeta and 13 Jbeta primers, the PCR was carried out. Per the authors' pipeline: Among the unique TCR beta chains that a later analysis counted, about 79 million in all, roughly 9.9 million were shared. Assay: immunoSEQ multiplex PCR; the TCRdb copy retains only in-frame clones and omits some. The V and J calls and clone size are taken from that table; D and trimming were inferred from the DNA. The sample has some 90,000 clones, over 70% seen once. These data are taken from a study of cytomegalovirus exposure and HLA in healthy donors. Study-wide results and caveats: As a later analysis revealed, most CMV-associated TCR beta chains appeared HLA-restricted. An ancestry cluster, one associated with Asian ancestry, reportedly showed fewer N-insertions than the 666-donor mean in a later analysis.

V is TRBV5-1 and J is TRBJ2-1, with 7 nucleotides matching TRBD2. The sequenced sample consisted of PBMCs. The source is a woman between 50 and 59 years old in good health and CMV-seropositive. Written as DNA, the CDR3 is TGCGCCAGCCTCCCCGGACTAGGACTCTACAATGAGCAGTTCTTC. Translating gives CASLPGLGLYNEQFF.